The 8 T cell receptor beta chains below were found in one sample sequenced in a study of T cell responses to AZD1222 COVID-19 vaccine. Libraries were prepared by immunoSEQ multiplex PCR; TCRdb keeps only in-frame clonotypes and omits some of them. The sample holds some 110,000 clones, roughly 90% seen once. Source: peripheral blood, taken 28 days after the second AZD1222 dose. These receptors were collected from an adult who received the AZD1222 COVID-19 vaccine.

The chain combines TRBV4-1 with TRBJ1-4; D remains ambiguous. The CDR3 loop spans 16 amino acids. Per the germline V gene, CDR1 is MGHRA and CDR2 is YSYEKL. V was clipped by 2 bases and J by 3 bases, with 13 bases between them. CDR3 amino acids: CASSQPRGQANEKLFF. The DNA for the CDR3 is TGCGCCAGCAGCCAACCTCGGGGTCAGGCTAATGAAAAACTGTTTTTT.

The chain is built from TRBV7-2 and TRBJ2-3, with TRBD2 identical over 8 bases. CDR3 length: 16 amino acids. J lost 3 bases, V lost 1 base, and 6 bases had no gene match. Looked up from germline, CDR1 is SGHTA and CDR2 is FQGNSA. The CDR3 spells CASSLGAGGMTDTQYF. CDR3 bases: TGTGCCAGCAGCTTAGGGGCGGGGGGAATGACAGATACGCAGTATTTT.

This clone has just one count. This chain joins TRBV7-9 and TRBJ1-3; D is ambiguous. The CDR3 has 13 amino acids. V lost 2 bases, J lost 3 bases, and 5 bases lay in between. The germline V gene has CDR1 SEHNR and CDR2 FQNEAQ (reference sequence). CDR3 sequence: CASSLSGGNTIYF. The CDR3 DNA is TGTGCCAGCAGCTTATCTGGTGGAAACACCATATATTTT.

The genes are TRBV7-6 and TRBJ2-3, with 9 bases identical to TRBD2. V was clipped by 2 bases and J by 0 bases; unmatched bases: 3. Germline loops: CDR1 SGHVS, CDR2 FNYEAQ. The CDR3 spans 16 residues. The CDR3 sequence is CASSLISGGSTDTQYF. In nucleotides, the CDR3 is TGTGCCAGCAGCTTAATTAGCGGGGGTAGCACAGATACGCAGTATTTT.

J is TRBJ2-3 and V is TRBV5-4; 10 bases are shared with TRBD2. The CDR3 sequence is 17 residues long. CDR1 and CDR2 from the germline V gene are SGHNT and YYREEE (reference sequence). With V trimmed by 2 bases and J by 6 bases, 12 bases remained unmatched. This CDR3 is CASSFEASGGSGDTQYF. Written as DNA, the CDR3 is TGTGCCAGCAGCTTCGAAGCTAGCGGGGGAAGCGGGGATACGCAGTATTTT.

CDR3 DNA sequence: TGTGCCAGCAAGGGCCAGGGGGGGGTCGAGCAGTACTTC. It yields the protein CASKGQGGVEQYF. The chain employs TRBV12-3 or TRBV12-4 and TRBJ2-7; D possibly matches TRBD1 or TRBD2 (7 bases each). The CDR3 totals 13 residues. Trimming took 7 bases from V and 6 from J, leaving 16 bases between them.

This clone was picked up one time. The chain uses TRBV7-8 and TRBJ2-3; D is ambiguous. There are 12 residues in the CDR3. Looked up from germline, CDR1 is SGHVS and CDR2 is FQNEAQ. V shed 5 bases and J shed 4 bases, with 7 bases lying between them. CDR3 sequence: CASSHPPDTQYF. The CDR3 coding sequence is TGTGCCAGCAGCCACCCCCCAGATACGCAGTATTTT.

V usage is TRBV7-9 and J usage is TRBJ2-7, with D maybe TRBD1 (6 bases). This CDR3 comprises 12 residues. Germline V gives CDR1 SEHNR, CDR2 FQNEAQ (reference sequence). V lost 4 bases, J lost 6 bases, and 10 bases lay in between. The CDR3 DNA reads TGTGCCAGCAGCTCTTCGACAGGCGAGCAGTACTTC. This translates into CASSSSTGEQYF.